This TCR beta chain was identified in a study of blood T cell repertoires in COVID-19. Here immunoSEQ multiplex PCR was the method, and the copy in TCRdb shows in-frame clones only, minus some. The repertoire holds about 300,000 clones, about 87% seen once, with 1.5% to 2% in the top ten. This TCR was recovered from a woman aged 25-40 years with COVID-19, enrolled during active disease. Sample: peripheral blood.

DNA of the CDR3: TGTGCCATCAGAGAACCGGGACAGCCTAGCACCGGGGAGCTGTTTTTT. Translating gives CAIREPGQPSTGELFF. The chain carries TRBV10-3 and TRBJ2-2; 7 positions agree with TRBD1. The CDR3 extends over 16 amino acids. V trimming: 6 bases; J trimming: 4 bases; junction bases outside the gene matches: 11. Germline assignment: CDR1 ENHRY and CDR2 SYGVKD.